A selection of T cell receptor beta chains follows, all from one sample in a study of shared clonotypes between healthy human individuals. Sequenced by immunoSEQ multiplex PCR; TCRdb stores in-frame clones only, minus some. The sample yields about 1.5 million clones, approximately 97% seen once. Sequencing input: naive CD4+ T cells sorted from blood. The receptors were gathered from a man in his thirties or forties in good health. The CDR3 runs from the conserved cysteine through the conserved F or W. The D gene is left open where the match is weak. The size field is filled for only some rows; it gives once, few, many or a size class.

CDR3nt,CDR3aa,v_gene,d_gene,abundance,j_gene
TGCGCCAGCAGCTTCGGAGGGGGCGAGCAGTTCTTC,CASSFGGGEQFF,TRBV5-1,NA,NA,TRBJ2-1
TGTGCCAGCGATTCCGCTGACACTGGGGAGCAGTACTTC,CASDSADTGEQYF,TRBV25-1,NA,NA,TRBJ2-7
TGCGCCACCCGGGAGGGAGCCTCCTACGAGCAGTACTTC,CATREGASYEQYF,TRBV5-1,TRBD2,NA,TRBJ2-7
TGTGCCAGCAGTGTTCCCTCCAATGAGGGCGACTCTGGAAACACCATATATTTT,CASSVPSNEGDSGNTIYF,TRBV25-1,NA,NA,TRBJ1-3
TGTGCCAGCAGCCCTCCCGGGACTAGCGGGAGAACGAATGAGCAGTTCTTC,CASSPPGTSGRTNEQFF,TRBV11-2,TRBD2,NA,TRBJ2-1
TGTGCCAGCAGTTTACGTGGGAACACAGATACGCAGTATTTT,CASSLRGNTDTQYF,TRBV28,NA,NA,TRBJ2-3
TGTGCCAGCAGCCGAATAGCGGAAAACAAAAACATTCAGTACTTC,CASSRIAENKNIQYF,TRBV4-2,NA,NA,TRBJ2-4
TGCGCCAGCAGCCCGCAGGCTACCCCTGGCGAGCAGTACTTC,CASSPQATPGEQYF,TRBV5-1,NA,NA,TRBJ2-7
TGCGCCAGCAGCTTGGCCTCATTTAGCACAGATACGCAGTATTTT,CASSLASFSTDTQYF,TRBV5-1,NA,NA,TRBJ2-3
TGTGCCAGCAGCTCCAGCGAGACCCAGTACTTC,CASSSSETQYF,TRBV7-9,NA,NA,TRBJ2-5
TGTGCCAGCAGCCAAGATCCCACAGTCCAAGAGACCCAGTACTTC,CASSQDPTVQETQYF,TRBV4-2,NA,NA,TRBJ2-5
TGTGCCAGCAAAGTGGGTTGGGTTGGGGGGAGGCTCTACGAGCAGTACTTC,CASKVGWVGGRLYEQYF,TRBV28,NA,NA,TRBJ2-7
TGCAGCGTTGCGTTGGGGATAGGGAACGAGCAGTACTTC,CSVALGIGNEQYF,TRBV29-1,NA,NA,TRBJ2-7
TGTGCCAGCCATTTTACTGACAGGATCAATCAGCCCCAGCATTTT,CASHFTDRINQPQHF,TRBV6-1,NA,NA,TRBJ1-5
TGTGCCAGCAGCCAAAATCCTCGGGGGGCCGGCTACACCGGGGAGCTGTTTTTT,CASSQNPRGAGYTGELFF,TRBV14,NA,NA,TRBJ2-2
TGTGCCACCTCGGGGAGGACATCCTACGAGCAGTACTTC,CATSGRTSYEQYF,TRBV27,NA,once,TRBJ2-7
TGTGCCAGCAGCCGCCACAGTTACGACTCCTACGAGCAGTACTTC,CASSRHSYDSYEQYF,TRBV11-2,NA,NA,TRBJ2-7
TGTGCCATCAGGGGGAGCTCCTACAATGAGCAGTTCTTC,CAIRGSSYNEQFF,TRBV10-3,NA,NA,TRBJ2-1
TGTGCCAGCCGTGGGACAGGGGACCAGCCCCAGCATTTT,CASRGTGDQPQHF,TRBV2,TRBD1,NA,TRBJ1-5
TGTGCCAGCAGATTAGACCAGTACAATGAGCAGTTCTTC,CASRLDQYNEQFF,TRBV28,NA,NA,TRBJ2-1
TGCGCCAGCACCGTCCGGGCAGCGGCTAGCACAGATACGCAGTATTTT,CASTVRAAASTDTQYF,TRBV5-1,NA,NA,TRBJ2-3
TGTGCCAGTAGTATAGATCGCTGGGATACGCAGTATTTT,CASSIDRWDTQYF,TRBV19,NA,NA,TRBJ2-3
TGTGCCAGTAGTACCTTCCCCGGACAGCTTAATGAAAAACTGTTTTTT,CASSTFPGQLNEKLFF,TRBV19,NA,NA,TRBJ1-4
TGTGCCAGCAGTGGACAGGGGAGCTCTGGAAACACCATATATTTT,CASSGQGSSGNTIYF,TRBV9,TRBD1,NA,TRBJ1-3
TGTGCCAGCAGCTGGCAGGGGTTACTAGCGGGAGGGCCTGAAGATACGCAGTATTTT,CASSWQGLLAGGPEDTQYF,TRBV5-6,TRBD2,NA,TRBJ2-3
TGCGCCAGCAGCTTGGCCTTCGGACAGGACGCGACCCAGTACTTC,CASSLAFGQDATQYF,TRBV5-1,TRBD1,NA,TRBJ2-5
TGTGCCAGCACCCTAGTTCCTAGCGGGAGTTACGAGCAGTACTTC,CASTLVPSGSYEQYF,TRBV7-2,TRBD2,NA,TRBJ2-7
TGTGCCATCAAGGCGAGCTCGAACACCGGGGAGCTGTTTTTT,CAIKASSNTGELFF,TRBV10-3,NA,NA,TRBJ2-2
TGTGCCAGCAGCTTAGGGGCAGGGGGCGGTGAGCAGTTCTTC,CASSLGAGGGEQFF,TRBV7-3,TRBD1,once,TRBJ2-1
TGTGCCAGCAGTTTACCCCCCGGGCAGATCACCTACAATGAGCAGTTCTTC,CASSLPPGQITYNEQFF,TRBV2,NA,NA,TRBJ2-1
TGTGCCAGCACCCTAGGGGGGGGGCTAGGCTACGAGCAGTACTTC,CASTLGGGLGYEQYF,TRBV6-1,NA,NA,TRBJ2-7
TGCGCCAGCAGCGACTTGGGGCTAGCGGGAGGGCCGAGACCGGGCGAGACCCAGTACTTC,CASSDLGLAGGPRPGETQYF,TRBV5-1,TRBD2,NA,TRBJ2-5
TGTGCCAGCAGCTTCGGGACTCTCCACGGGGGCGAGCAGTACTTC,CASSFGTLHGGEQYF,TRBV13,NA,NA,TRBJ2-7
TGTGCCAGCAGCTTAGCTACAGGTGGATACGAGCAGTACTTC,CASSLATGGYEQYF,TRBV7-9,NA,NA,TRBJ2-7
TGTGCCAGTAGGATTCGGGATCCCGGGGAGCTGTTTTTT,CASRIRDPGELFF,TRBV19,NA,once,TRBJ2-2
TGTGCCAGCAGCCAAAACTCTGGGGCCAACGTCCTGACTTTC,CASSQNSGANVLTF,TRBV14,NA,NA,TRBJ2-6
TGTGCCAGCAGTCTAAGCGGACAGCAAAGGGAGACCCAGTACTTC,CASSLSGQQRETQYF,TRBV27,NA,NA,TRBJ2-5
TGTGCCAGCAGAGGGACAGGGATTAGGAATGAGCAGTTCTTC,CASRGTGIRNEQFF,TRBV6-1,TRBD1,NA,TRBJ2-1
TGTGCCAGCAGTCGACACTACCAAGAGACCCAGTACTTC,CASSRHYQETQYF,TRBV27,NA,NA,TRBJ2-5
TGTGCCAGCAGCTTAGGGACAGGGCACCACGAGCAGTACTTC,CASSLGTGHHEQYF,TRBV7-9,TRBD1,NA,TRBJ2-7
TGTGCCATCAGTGAGACGGTGAACACTGAAGCTTTCTTT,CAISETVNTEAFF,TRBV10-3,NA,once,TRBJ1-1
TGTGCCAGCAGCTTGGGCGGGTCGCGGGAGAATGCCTACGAGCAGTACTTC,CASSLGGSRENAYEQYF,TRBV5-4,TRBD2,NA,TRBJ2-7
TGTGCCAGCAGAGATACAGGGGGTACTAATGAAAAACTGTTTTTT,CASRDTGGTNEKLFF,TRBV6-5,TRBD1,NA,TRBJ1-4